Following are 6 T cell receptor beta chains from one sample sequenced in a study of blood T cell repertoires in COVID-19. This table comes from immunoSEQ multiplex PCR, and its TCRdb copy is limited to in-frame clones, with some not included. This table holds about 350,000 clones, roughly 86% found once. Specimen: PBMCs or T cells enriched from blood (not recorded which). These receptors were obtained from a young woman who had been exposed to COVID-19.

J is TRBJ2-3 and V is TRBV5-1; D is unresolved. Germline V gene data show CDR1 as SGHRS and CDR2 as YFSETQ. This CDR3 is built from 14 residues. Trimming removed 2 bases from V and 2 bases from J, with 9 bases in between. The CDR3 region has the DNA TGCGCCAGCAGCTTAGGCGGCTTCACAGATACGCAGTATTTT. Protein product: CASSLGGFTDTQYF.

The chain employs TRBV5-1 and TRBJ2-1, with D tentatively TRBD1 (6 bases). The CDR3 totals 15 residues. Trimming took off 2 bases at V and 1 base at J, with 10 bases between the two ends. Germline lookup yields CDR1 SGHRS and CDR2 YFSETQ. CDR3 residues: CASSFTGFSYNEQFF. The CDR3, as DNA: TGCGCCAGCAGCTTTACAGGGTTTTCCTACAATGAGCAGTTCTTC.

The chain combines TRBV19 with TRBJ1-5, with 10 nucleotides matching TRBD1. The CDR3 consists of 16 residues. Germline V CDR1 and CDR2: LNHDA, SQIVND (reference sequence). The junction had 6 bases not matched to a gene; V was cut back by 5 bases and J by 2 bases. DNA for the CDR3: TGTGCCAGTAGTTCGGGGACAGGGGTTCGCAATCAGCCCCAGCATTTT. Translating gives CASSSGTGVRNQPQHF.

The rearrangement links TRBV7-8 to TRBJ2-5, with D tentatively TRBD1 (6 bases). CDR3 length: 13 amino acids. The germline V gene has CDR1 SGHVS and CDR2 FQNEAQ. Trimming left V 5 bases short and J 5 bases short, with 12 bases between. CDR3: CASSRGYVETQYF. CDR3 DNA sequence: TGTGCCAGCAGCAGGGGGTATGTGGAGACCCAGTACTTC.

The rearrangement uses TRBV10-3 and TRBJ2-7, with 7 bases fitting TRBD1. Germline CDR1 reads ENHRY; CDR2 reads SYGVKD. J was trimmed by 6 bases and V by 8 bases; bases with no gene match: 7. CDR3 length: 12 residues. DNA of the CDR3: TGTGCCATCGGGCAGGGGGTACGCGAGCAGTACTTC. Residues: CAIGQGVREQYF.

This sequence joins TRBV7-9 and TRBJ1-5; possible D gene TRBD1, 5 bases. Germline V CDR1 and CDR2: SEHNR, FQNEAQ (reference sequence). V was trimmed by 1 base and J by 6 bases, leaving 7 bases between them. The CDR3 covers 13 residues. CDR3 nucleotide sequence: TGTGCCAGCAGCTTAGGCGGGGGTCAGCCCCAGCATTTT. As protein: CASSLGGGQPQHF. The variable domain in full, with the rest retrieved from reference TRBV7-9 and TRBJ1-5, is DTGVSQNPRHKITKRGQNVTFRCDPISEHNRLYWYRQTLGQGPEFLTYFQNEAQLEKSRLLSDRFSAERPKGSFSTLEIQRTEQGDSAMYLCASSLGGGQPQHFGDGTRLSIL.